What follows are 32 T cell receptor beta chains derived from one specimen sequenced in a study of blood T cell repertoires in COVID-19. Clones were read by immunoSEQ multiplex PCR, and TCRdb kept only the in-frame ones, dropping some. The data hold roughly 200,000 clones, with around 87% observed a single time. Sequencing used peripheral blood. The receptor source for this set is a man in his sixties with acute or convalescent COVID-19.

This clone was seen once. CDR3 DNA: TGTGCCAGCAGCAAACAGCGGGGGGTAGCGGAGACCCAGTACTTC. This translates into CASSKQRGVAETQYF. The chain joins TRBV11-1 to TRBJ2-5, with 9 bases identical to TRBD2. Germline lookup yields CDR1 SGHAT and CDR2 FQDESV (reference sequence). The CDR3 sequence is 15 residues long. V shed 5 bases, J shed 5 bases, and the junction held 9 bases outside the gene matches. The whole variable domain, filled in from reference TRBV11-1 and TRBJ2-5, reads EAEVAQSPRYKITEKSQAVAFWCDPISGHATLYWYRQILGQGPELLVQFQDESVVDDSQLPKDRFSAERLKGVDSTLKIQPAELGDSAMYLCASSKQRGVAETQYFGPGTRLLVL.

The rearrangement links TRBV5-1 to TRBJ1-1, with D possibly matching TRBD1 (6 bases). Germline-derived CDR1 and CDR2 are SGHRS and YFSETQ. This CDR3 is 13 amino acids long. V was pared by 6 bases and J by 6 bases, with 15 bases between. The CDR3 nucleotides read TGCGCCAGCACCCCGGACAGTCGAGCTGAAGCTTTCTTT. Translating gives CASTPDSRAEAFF.

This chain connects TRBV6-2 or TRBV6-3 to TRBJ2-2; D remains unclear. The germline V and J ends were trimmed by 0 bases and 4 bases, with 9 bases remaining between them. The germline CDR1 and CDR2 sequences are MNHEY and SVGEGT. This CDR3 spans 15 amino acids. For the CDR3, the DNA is TGTGCCAGCAGTTACTCGAATCAGGTCACCGGGGAGCTGTTTTTT. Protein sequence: CASSYSNQVTGELFF.

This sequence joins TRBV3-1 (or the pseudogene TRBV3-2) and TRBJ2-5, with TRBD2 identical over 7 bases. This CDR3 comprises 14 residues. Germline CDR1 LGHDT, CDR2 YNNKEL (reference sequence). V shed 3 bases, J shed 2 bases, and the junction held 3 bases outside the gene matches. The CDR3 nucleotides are TGTGCCAGCAGCCATGTGCGGGAGCAAGAGACCCAGTACTTC. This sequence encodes CASSHVREQETQYF.

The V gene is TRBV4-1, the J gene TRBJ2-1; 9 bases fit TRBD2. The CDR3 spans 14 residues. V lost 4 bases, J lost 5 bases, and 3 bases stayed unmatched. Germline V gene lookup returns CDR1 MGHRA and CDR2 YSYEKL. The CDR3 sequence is CASSPQRGDNEQFF. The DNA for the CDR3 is TGCGCCAGCAGCCCCCAGCGGGGGGACAATGAGCAGTTCTTC.

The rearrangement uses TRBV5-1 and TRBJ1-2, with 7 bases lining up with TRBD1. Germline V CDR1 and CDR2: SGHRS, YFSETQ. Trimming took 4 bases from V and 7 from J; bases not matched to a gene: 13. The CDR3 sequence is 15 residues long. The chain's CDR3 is CASSPERTGVFGYTF. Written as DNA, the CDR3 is TGCGCCAGCAGCCCAGAGAGGACAGGCGTCTTTGGCTACACCTTC. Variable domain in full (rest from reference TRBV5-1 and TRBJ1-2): KAGVTQTPRYLIKTRGQQVTLSCSPISGHRSVSWYQQTPGQGLQFLFEYFSETQRNKGNFPGRFSGRQFSNSRSEMNVSTLELGDSALYLCASSPERTGVFGYTFGSGTRLTVV.

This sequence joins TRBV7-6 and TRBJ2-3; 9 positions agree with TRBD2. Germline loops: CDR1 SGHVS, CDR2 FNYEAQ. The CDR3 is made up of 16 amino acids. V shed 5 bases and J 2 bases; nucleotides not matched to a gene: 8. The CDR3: CASSQGRGGVTDTQYF. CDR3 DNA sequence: TGTGCCAGCAGCCAGGGGCGGGGGGGAGTCACAGATACGCAGTATTTT.

The CDR3 DNA follows: TGTGCCAGCAGTTTATCGAAGCCCGGACAGGGGGCACGGGGCTATGGCTACACCTTC. Its translation is CASSLSKPGQGARGYGYTF. The chain has TRBV27 and TRBJ1-2; 11 bases match TRBD1. After removal of 0 bases from V and 4 bases from J, the junction contained 13 bases not matched to a gene. Germline V gives CDR1 MNHEY, CDR2 SMNVEV (reference sequence). The CDR3 runs to 19 residues.

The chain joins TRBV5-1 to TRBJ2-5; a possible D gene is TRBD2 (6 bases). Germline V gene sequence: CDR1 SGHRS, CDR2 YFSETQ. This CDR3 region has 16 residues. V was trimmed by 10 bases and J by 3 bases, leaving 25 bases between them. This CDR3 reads CAWLDYGLGLKETQYF. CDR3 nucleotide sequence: TGCGCCTGGCTGGACTACGGACTTGGGCTCAAAGAGACCCAGTACTTC.

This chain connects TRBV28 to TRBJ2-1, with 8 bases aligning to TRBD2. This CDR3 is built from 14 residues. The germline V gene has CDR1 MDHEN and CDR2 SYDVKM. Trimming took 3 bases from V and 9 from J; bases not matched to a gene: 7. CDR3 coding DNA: TGTGCCAGCAGTTTGGCCGGGGGGGCCGGTGAGCAGTTCTTC. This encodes CASSLAGGAGEQFF.

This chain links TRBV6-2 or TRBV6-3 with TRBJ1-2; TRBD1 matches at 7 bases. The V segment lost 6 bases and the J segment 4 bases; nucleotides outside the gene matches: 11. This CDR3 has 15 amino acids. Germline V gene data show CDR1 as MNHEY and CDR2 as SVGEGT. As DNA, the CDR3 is TGTGCCAGCAGCCCCGACAGGGACCTATTCTATGGCTACACCTTC. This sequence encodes CASSPDRDLFYGYTF.

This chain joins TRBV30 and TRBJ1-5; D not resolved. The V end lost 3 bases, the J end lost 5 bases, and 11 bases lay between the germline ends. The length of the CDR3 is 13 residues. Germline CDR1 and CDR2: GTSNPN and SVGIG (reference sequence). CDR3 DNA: TGTGCCTGGAGGGGGAGGGCGGATCAGCCCCAGCATTTT. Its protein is CAWRGRADQPQHF.

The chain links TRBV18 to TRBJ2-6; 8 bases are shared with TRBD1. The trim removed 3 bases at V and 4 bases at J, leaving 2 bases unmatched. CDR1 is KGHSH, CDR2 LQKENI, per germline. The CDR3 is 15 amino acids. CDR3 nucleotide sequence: TGTGCCAGCTCACCCACAGGGGGAGGGGCCAACGTCCTGACTTTC. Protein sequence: CASSPTGGGANVLTF.

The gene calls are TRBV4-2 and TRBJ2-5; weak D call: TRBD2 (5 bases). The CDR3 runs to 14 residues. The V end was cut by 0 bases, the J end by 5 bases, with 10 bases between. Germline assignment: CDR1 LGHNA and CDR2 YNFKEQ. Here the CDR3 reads CASSQEASRETQYF. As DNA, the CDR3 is TGTGCCAGCAGCCAAGAGGCTAGCCGCGAGACCCAGTACTTC.

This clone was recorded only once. CDR3 DNA sequence: TGTGCCAGTAGTAGGGCAGGGAGCACAGATACGCAGTATTTT. This translates into CASSRAGSTDTQYF. The genes are TRBV19 and TRBJ2-3, with D tentatively TRBD1 (5 bases). The CDR3 is 14 residues long. CDR1 and CDR2 from the germline V gene are LNHDA and SQIVND (reference sequence). Trimming took 4 bases from V and 0 from J, leaving 8 bases between them.

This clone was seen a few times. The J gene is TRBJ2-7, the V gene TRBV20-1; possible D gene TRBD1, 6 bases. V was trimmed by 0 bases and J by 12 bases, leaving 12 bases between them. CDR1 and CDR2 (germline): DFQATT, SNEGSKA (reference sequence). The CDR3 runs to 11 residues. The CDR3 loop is CSARDVAGAYF. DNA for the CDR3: TGCAGTGCTAGAGATGTAGCAGGGGCGTACTTC.

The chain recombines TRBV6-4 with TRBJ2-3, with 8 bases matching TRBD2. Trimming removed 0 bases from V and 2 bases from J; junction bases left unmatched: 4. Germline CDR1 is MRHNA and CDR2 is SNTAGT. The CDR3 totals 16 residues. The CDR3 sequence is CASSDSSGGHTDTQYF. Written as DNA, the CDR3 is TGTGCCAGCAGTGACTCGTCGGGGGGGCACACAGATACGCAGTATTTT.

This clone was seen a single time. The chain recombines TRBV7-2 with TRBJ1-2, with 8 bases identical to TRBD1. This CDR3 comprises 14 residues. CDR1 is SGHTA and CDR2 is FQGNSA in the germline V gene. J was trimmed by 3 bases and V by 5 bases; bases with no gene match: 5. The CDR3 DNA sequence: TGTGCCAGCAGCGCCGGACAGGGTTACTATGGCTACACCTTC. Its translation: CASSAGQGYYGYTF.

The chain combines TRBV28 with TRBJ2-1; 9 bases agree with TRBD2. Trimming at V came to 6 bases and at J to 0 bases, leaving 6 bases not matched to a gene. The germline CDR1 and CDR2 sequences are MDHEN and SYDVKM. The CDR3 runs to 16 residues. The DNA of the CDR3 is TGTGCCAGCAGCCGCGGGGGGGCCAGCTCCTACAATGAGCAGTTCTTC. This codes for CASSRGGASSYNEQFF.

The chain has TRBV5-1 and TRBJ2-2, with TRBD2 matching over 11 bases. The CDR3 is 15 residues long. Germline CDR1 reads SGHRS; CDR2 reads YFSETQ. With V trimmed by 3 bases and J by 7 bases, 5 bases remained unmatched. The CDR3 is CASSSGTSGYGELFF. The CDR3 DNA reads TGCGCCAGCAGCTCGGGGACTAGCGGCTACGGGGAGCTGTTTTTT.

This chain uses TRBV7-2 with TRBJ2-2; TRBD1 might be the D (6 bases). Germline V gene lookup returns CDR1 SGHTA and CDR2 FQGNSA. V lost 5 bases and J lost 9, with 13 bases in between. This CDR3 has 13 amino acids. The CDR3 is CASSAQGHRELFF. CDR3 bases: TGTGCCAGCAGCGCCCAGGGGCACCGGGAGCTGTTTTTT.

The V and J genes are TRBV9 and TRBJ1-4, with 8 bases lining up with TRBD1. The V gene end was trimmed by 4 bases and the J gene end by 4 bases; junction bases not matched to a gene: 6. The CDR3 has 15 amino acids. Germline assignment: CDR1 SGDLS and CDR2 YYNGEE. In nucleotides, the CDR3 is TGTGCCAGCAGCCCATCCGGACAGGGTAATGAAAAACTGTTTTTT. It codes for CASSPSGQGNEKLFF.

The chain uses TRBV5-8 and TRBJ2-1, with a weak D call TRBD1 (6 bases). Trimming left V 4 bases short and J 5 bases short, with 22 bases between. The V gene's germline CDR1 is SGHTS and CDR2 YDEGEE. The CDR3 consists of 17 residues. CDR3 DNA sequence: TGTGCCAGCAGCCCCGCCTACAGGGACGTAAGTAACAATGAGCAGTTCTTC. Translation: CASSPAYRDVSNNEQFF.

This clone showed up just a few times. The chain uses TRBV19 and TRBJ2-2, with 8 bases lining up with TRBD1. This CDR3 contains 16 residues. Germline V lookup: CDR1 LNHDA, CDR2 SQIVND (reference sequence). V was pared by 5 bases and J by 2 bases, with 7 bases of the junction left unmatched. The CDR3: CASSPIDRGNTGELFF. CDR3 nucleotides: TGTGCCAGTAGTCCGATTGACAGGGGAAACACCGGGGAGCTGTTTTTT.

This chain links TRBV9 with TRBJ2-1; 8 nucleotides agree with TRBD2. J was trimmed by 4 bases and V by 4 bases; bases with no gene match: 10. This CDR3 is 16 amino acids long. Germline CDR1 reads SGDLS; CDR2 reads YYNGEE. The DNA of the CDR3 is TGTGCCAGCAGCCCCGGTGGTAGCGGGGCTTACAATGAGCAGTTCTTC. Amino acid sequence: CASSPGGSGAYNEQFF.

The CDR3 sequence: CASREKGNEQFF. The DNA for the CDR3 is TGTGCCAGCAGGGAGAAGGGGAATGAGCAGTTCTTC. The V call is TRBV2, the J call TRBJ2-1, with D tentatively TRBD1 (5 bases). Deletions cut 6 bases from V and 7 bases from J, with 10 bases between. CDR3 length: 12 amino acids. CDR1 and CDR2 (germline): SNHLY, FYNNEI.

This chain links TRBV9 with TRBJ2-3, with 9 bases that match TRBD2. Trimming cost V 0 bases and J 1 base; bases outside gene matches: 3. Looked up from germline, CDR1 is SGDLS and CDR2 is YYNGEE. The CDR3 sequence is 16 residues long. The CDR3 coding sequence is TGTGCCAGCAGCGTAGGATCTAGCGGGGGCACAGATACGCAGTATTTT. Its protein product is CASSVGSSGGTDTQYF.

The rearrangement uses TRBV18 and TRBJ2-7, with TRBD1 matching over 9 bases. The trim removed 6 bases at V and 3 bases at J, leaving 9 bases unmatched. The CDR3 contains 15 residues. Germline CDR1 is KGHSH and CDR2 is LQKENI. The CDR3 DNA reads TGTGCCAGCTCCGCCAAGACAGGGGGTATCTACGAGCAGTACTTC. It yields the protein CASSAKTGGIYEQYF.

The DNA of the CDR3 is TGCGCCAGCAGCTTGGGGGCTAGCGGGGAAGCCAAAAACATTCAGTACTTC. As protein: CASSLGASGEAKNIQYF. The rearrangement joins TRBV5-1 to TRBJ2-4, with 9 bases matching TRBD2. The CDR3 is made up of 17 amino acids. Germline CDR1 SGHRS, CDR2 YFSETQ. The V and J ends lost 0 bases and 0 bases, in that order; junction bases with no gene match: 4.

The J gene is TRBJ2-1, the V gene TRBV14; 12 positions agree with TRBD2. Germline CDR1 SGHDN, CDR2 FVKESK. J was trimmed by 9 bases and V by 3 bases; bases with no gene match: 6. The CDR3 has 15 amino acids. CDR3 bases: TGTGCCAGCAGCCATCGGACTAGCGGGGCGAGTGAGCAGTTCTTC. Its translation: CASSHRTSGASEQFF.

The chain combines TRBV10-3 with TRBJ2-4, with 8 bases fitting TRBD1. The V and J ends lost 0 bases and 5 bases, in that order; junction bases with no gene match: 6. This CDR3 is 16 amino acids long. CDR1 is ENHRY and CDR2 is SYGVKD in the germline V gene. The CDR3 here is CAISESSTGGQNIQYF. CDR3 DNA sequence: TGTGCCATCAGTGAGTCGTCAACAGGGGGACAAAACATTCAGTACTTC.

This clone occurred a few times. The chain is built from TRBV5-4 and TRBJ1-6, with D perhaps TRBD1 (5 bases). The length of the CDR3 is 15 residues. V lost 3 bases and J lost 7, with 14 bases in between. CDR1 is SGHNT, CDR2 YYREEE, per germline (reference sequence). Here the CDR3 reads CASSSRDFKNSPLHF. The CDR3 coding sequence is TGTGCCAGCAGCTCGCGGGACTTCAAGAATTCACCCCTCCACTTT.